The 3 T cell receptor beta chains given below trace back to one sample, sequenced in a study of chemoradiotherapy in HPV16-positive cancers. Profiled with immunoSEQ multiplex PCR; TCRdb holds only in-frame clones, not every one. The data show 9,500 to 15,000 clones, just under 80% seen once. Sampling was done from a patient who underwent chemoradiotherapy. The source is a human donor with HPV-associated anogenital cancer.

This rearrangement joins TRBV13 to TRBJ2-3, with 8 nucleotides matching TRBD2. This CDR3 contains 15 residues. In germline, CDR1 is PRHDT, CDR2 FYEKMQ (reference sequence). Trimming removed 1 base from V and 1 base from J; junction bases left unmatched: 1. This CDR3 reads CASSLVGGGTDTQYF. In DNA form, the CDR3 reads TGTGCCAGCAGCTTAGTCGGGGGGGGCACAGATACGCAGTATTTT.

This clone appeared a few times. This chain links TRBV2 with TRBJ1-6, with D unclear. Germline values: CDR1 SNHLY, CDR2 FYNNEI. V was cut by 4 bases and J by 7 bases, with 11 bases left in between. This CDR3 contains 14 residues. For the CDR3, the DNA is TGTGCCAGCAGTGCCGAGTCTAAAAATTCACCCCTCCACTTT. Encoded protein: CASSAESKNSPLHF. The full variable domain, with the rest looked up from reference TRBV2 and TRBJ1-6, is EPEVTQTPSHQVTQMGQEVILRCVPISNHLYFYWYRQILGQKVEFLVSFYNNEISEKSEIFDDQFSVERPDGSNFTLKIRSTKLEDSAMYFCASSAESKNSPLHFGNGTRLTVT.

The CDR3 sequence: CASSFSGGEQETQYF. The CDR3 coding sequence is TGTGCCAGCAGCTTTAGCGGGGGGGAACAAGAGACCCAGTACTTC. J is TRBJ2-5 and V is TRBV7-3, with 11 nucleotides matching TRBD2. Trimming removed 3 bases from V and 2 bases from J; junction bases left unmatched: 2. The V gene's germline CDR1 is SGHTA and CDR2 FQGTGA. The CDR3 is 15 amino acids.